This TCR beta chain was sequenced for a study of blood T cell repertoires in COVID-19 (dated by TCRdb to 2018 to 2021). Looking at the study overall: Collaborator samples came from the United States, Italy and Spain and covered acute and convalescent phases of COVID-19. The prospective study material was composed of cDNA or gDNA derived from T cells, B-cell-depleted T cells, or PBMCs. The dataset comprised deeply sampled blood TCRbeta repertoires from subjects exposed to, actively infected with, or recovered from COVID-19. The repertoires were released in a freely available public database meant as a resource for research on the immune response to SARS-CoV-2. Samples were obtained from the ongoing ImmuneRACE study (first 160 participants) and from 1,254 subjects provided by 6 global collaborators. Sample metadata almost always included a de-identified subject ID, COVID-19 status, age in years and sex. Where available, HLA class I and class II types were obtained from metadata supplied by the sample provider rather than from assay-based typing. Study-wide conclusions, independent of this receptor: How much clinical and demographic metadata was included differed by source and by participant, and the metadata was provided uncurated.

Here V drops 2 bases and J drops 7 bases, and the junction holds 7 bases not matched to any gene. Via the germline V gene, CDR1 is SGDLS and CDR2 YYNGEE. Its CDR3 holds 16 amino acids, cysteine through phenylalanine. Of the read, only the CDR3 DNA is kept; its 48 bases are in frame from base 1. Points on this clone: Its antigen is not yet known. No much larger clone exists at a distance of one base, and base qualities are not known.

TCRbeta CDR3 regions were amplified from genomic DNA using the immunoSEQ Assay, a bias-controlled multiplex PCR. The original methods were these. Within the assay, amplification of reference gene primers was used to estimate how many nucleated cells each sample contained. To quantify the absolute abundance of each unique TCRbeta CDR3 rearrangement, sequence reads were collapsed and filtered. For each sample, productive Simpson clonality was calculated as the square root of Simpson's diversity index across productive rearrangements. TCRdb re-hosts the immuneACCESS table, in-frame sequences only. Its copies lack some clones; in the studies checked, an unresolved V gene accounts for under half of them, and the cause for the rest is not known. The DNA gave D and trimming, while V, J and clone size come from that table. The sample table records 100,000 to 150,000 clones; 70% to 90% of these occur just once. The ten largest account for 3.8% of the sample.

Each collaborating institution followed its own protocols to collect whole blood in K2EDTA tubes. For TCRbeta analysis, collaborators shipped samples as frozen whole blood, isolated PBMCs, or DNA extracted from either of those sample types. The V and J segments used are TRBV9 and TRBJ2-2, with 11 bases matching TRBD1. The source material was peripheral blood. The TCR sequence derives from a woman between 45 and 60 years old with acute or convalescent COVID-19. At the DNA level, the sequence is TGTGCCAGCAGCGTTAGGACAGGGGGCAAGATCGGGGAGCTGTTTTTT. Translated, it gives CASSVRTGGKIGELFF.